This TCR beta chain was sequenced in a study of monozygotic twins with inflammatory bowel disease. This CDR3 is built from 14 residues. Of note for this clonotype: The antigen remains unidentified.

UMIs with a 6-nucleotide sample barcode were added by template switching. TCRdb re-called the 5' RACE reads; every CDR3 protein appears as one record, without DNA. Here the sample table reports about 350,000 distinct CDR3 sequences. The study's findings and limits: Whereas healthy co-twins had higher TCRbeta diversity (inverse Simpson), IBD patients had lower diversity. Clonotype overlap with others was lower in IBD patients than in healthy twins, a difference that was greatest with disease activity.

The chain recombines TRBV12-3 or TRBV12-4 with TRBJ1-2. Sequencing input: blood. This clonotype originated in a human donor with ulcerative colitis or Crohn's disease, or a healthy co-twin of an affected twin (not recorded which). The CDR3 is CASSFVREPYGYTF.